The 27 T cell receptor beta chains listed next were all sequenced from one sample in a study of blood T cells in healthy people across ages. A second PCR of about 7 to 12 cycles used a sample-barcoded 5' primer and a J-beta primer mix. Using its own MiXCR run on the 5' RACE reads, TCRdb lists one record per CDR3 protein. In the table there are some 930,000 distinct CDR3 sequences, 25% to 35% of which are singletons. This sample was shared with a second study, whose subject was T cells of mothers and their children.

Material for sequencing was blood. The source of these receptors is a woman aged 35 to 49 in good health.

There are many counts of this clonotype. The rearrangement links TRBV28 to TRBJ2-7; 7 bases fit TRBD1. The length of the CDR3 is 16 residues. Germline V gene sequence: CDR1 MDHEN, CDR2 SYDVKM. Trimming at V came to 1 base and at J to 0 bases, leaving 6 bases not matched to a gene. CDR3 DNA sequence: TGTGCCAGCAGTTTATCCCCGGACAGGCCCTCCTACGAGCAGTACTTC. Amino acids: CASSLSPDRPSYEQYF.

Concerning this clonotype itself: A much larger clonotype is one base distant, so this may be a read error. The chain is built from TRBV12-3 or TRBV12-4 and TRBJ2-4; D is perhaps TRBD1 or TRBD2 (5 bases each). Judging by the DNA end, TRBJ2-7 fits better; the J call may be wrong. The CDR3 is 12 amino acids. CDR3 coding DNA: TGTGTCAGCACCAGGGACCCCTACGAGCAGTACTTC. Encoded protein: CVSTRDPYEQYF.

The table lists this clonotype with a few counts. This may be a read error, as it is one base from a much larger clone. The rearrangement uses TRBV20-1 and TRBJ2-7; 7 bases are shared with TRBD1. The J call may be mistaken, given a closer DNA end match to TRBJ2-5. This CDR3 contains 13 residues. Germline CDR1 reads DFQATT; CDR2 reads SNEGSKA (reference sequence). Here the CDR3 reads CSAETGIWETQYF. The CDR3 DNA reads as TGCAGTGCTGAGACAGGGATTTGGGAGACCCAGTACTTC.

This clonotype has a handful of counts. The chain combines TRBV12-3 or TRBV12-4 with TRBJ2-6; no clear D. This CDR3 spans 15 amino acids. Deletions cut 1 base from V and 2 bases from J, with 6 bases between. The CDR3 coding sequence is TGTGCCAGCAGTTTAGTGGATACTGGGGCCAACGTCCTGACTTTC. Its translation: CASSLVDTGANVLTF.

DNA of the CDR3: TGTGCCAGCAGCTCGAACAGGGTGGGTACTAAAGCTTTCTTT. Residues: CASSSNRVGTKAFF. The chain joins TRBV7-8 to TRBJ1-1; a possible D gene is TRBD1 (6 bases). The V gene lost 4 bases and the J gene lost 9 bases, with 18 bases spanning the gap. Per the germline V gene, CDR1 is SGHVS and CDR2 is FQNEAQ. The CDR3 covers 14 residues.

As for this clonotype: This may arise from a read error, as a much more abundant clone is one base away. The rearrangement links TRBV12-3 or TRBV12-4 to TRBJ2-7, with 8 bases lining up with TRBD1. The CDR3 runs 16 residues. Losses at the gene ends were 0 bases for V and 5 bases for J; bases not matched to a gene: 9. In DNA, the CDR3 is TGTGCCAGCAGTTTAGCGCTCGCAGGGGGCTGCGACGAGCAGTACTTC. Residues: CASSLALAGGCDEQYF.

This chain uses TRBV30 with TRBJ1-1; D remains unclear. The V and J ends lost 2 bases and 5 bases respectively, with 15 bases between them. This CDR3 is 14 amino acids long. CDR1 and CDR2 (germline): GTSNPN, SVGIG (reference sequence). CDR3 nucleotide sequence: TGTGCCTGGAGTAGGATGCCGGGTAGGACTGAAGCTTTCTTT. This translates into CAWSRMPGRTEAFF.

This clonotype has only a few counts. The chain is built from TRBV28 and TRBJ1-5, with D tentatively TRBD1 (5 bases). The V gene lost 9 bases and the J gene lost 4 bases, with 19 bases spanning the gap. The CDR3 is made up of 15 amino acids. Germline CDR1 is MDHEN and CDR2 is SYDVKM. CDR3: CASSHGYGGNQPQHF. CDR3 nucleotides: TGTGCCAGTAGTCACGGGTACGGGGGAAATCAGCCCCAGCATTTT.

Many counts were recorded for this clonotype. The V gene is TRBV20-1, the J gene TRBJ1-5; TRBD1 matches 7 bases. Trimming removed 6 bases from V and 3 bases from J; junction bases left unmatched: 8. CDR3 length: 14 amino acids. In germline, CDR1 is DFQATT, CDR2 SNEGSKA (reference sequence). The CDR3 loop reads CSARQGVHNQPQHF. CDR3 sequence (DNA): TGCAGTGCAAGACAGGGTGTGCACAATCAGCCCCAGCATTTT.

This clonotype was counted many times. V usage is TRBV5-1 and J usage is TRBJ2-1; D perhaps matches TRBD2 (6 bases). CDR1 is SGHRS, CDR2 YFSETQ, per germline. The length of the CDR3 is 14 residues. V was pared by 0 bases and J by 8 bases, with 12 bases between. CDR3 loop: CASSLGPGEDEQFF. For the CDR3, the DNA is TGCGCCAGCAGCTTGGGCCCGGGGGAGGATGAGCAGTTCTTC.

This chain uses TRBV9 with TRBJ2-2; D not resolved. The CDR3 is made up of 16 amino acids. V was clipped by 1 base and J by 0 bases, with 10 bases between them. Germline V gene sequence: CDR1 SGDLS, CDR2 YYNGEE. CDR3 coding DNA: TGTGCCAGCAGCGTACCTTCGGACGCGAACACCGGGGAGCTGTTTTTT. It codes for CASSVPSDANTGELFF. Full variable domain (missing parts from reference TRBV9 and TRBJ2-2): DSGVTQTPKHLITATGQRVTLRCSPRSGDLSVYWYQQSLDQGLQFLIQYYNGEERAKGNILERFSAQQFPDLHSELNLSSLELGDSALYFCASSVPSDANTGELFFGEGSRLTVL.

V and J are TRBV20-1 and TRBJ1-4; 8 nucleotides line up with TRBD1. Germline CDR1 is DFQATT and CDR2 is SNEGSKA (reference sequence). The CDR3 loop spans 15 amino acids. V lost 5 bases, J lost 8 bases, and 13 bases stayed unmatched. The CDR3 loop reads CSARDGQGVGEKLFF. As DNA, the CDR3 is TGCAGTGCTCGGGATGGACAGGGAGTAGGGGAAAAACTGTTTTTT.

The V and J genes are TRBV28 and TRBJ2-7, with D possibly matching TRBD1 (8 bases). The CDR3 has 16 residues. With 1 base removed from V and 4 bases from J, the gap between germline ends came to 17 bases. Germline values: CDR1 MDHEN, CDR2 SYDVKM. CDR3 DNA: TGTGCCAGCAGTTTATCCAGGGGGCGGGGAGGGTACGAGCAGTACTTC. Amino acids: CASSLSRGRGGYEQYF.

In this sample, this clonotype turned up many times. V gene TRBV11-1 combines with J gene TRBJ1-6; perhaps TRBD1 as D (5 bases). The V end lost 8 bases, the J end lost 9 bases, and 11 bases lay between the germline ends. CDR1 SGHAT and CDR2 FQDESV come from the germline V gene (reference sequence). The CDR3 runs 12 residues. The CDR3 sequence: CASRGSISPLHF. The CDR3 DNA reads TGTGCCAGCCGGGGCAGTATTTCACCCCTCCACTTT.

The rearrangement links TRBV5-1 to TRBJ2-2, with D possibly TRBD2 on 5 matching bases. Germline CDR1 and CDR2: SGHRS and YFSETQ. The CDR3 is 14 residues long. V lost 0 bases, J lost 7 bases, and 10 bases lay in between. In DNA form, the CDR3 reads TGCGCCAGCAGCTTGGGACGGGATGGCGGGGAGCTGTTTTTT. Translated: CASSLGRDGGELFF. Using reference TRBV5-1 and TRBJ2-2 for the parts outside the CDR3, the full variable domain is KAGVTQTPRYLIKTRGQQVTLSCSPISGHRSVSWYQQTPGQGLQFLFEYFSETQRNKGNFPGRFSGRQFSNSRSEMNVSTLELGDSALYLCASSLGRDGGELFFGEGSRLTVL.

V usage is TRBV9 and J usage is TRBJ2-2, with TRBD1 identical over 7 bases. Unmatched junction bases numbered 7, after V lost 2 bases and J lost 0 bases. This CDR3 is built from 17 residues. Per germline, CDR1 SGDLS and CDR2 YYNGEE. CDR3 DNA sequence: TGTGCCAGCAGCGTCCAACAACAGGGGCCGAACACCGGGGAGCTGTTTTTT. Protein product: CASSVQQQGPNTGELFF.

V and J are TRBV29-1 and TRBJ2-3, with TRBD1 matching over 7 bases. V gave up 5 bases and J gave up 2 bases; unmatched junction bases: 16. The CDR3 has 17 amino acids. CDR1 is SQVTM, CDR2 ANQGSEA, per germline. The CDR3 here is CSVPLVGQELFTDTQYF. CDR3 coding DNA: TGCAGCGTTCCCCTGGTTGGACAGGAACTATTCACAGATACGCAGTATTTT.

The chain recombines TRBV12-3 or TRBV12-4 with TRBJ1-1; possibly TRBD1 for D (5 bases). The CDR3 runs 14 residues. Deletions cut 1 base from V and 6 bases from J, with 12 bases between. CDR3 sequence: CASSLVWGLAEAFF. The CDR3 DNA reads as TGTGCCAGCAGTTTAGTGTGGGGCCTCGCTGAAGCTTTCTTT.

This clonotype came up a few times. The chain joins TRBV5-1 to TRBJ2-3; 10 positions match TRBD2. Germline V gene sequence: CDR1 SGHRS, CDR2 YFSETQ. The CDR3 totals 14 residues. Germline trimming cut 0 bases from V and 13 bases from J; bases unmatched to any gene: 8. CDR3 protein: CASSLVTSGALKYF. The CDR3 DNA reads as TGCGCCAGCAGCTTGGTAACTAGCGGGGCGCTCAAGTATTTT.

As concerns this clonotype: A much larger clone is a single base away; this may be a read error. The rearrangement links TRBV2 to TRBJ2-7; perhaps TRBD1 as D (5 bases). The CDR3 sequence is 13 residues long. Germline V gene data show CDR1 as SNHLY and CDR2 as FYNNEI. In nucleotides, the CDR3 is TGTGCCAGCAGGGCAGGGTCGTCCTACGGGCAGTACTTC. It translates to CASRAGSSYGQYF. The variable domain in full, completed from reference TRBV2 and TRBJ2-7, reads EPEVTQTPSHQVTQMGQEVILRCVPISNHLYFYWYRQILGQKVEFLVSFYNNEISEKSEIFDDQFSVERPDGSNFTLKIRSTKLEDSAMYFCASRAGSSYGQYFGPGTRLTVT.

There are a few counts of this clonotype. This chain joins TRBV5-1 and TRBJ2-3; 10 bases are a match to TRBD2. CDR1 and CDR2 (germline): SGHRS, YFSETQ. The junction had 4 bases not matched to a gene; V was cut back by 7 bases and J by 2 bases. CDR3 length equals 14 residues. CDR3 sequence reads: CASALAGATDTQYF. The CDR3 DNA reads TGCGCCAGCGCCCTAGCGGGGGCCACAGATACGCAGTATTTT.

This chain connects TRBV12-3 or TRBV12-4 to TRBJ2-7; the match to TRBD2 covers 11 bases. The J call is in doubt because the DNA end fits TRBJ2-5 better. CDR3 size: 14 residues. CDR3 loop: CASRWTSGWETQYF. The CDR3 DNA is TGTGCCAGCAGATGGACTAGCGGGTGGGAGACCCAGTACTTC.

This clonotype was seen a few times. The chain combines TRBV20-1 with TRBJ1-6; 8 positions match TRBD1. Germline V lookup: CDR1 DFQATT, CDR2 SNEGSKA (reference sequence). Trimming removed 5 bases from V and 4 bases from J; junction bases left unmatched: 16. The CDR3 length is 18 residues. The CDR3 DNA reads TGCAGTGCTCTGGACAGGGAATACCCAATGACGTATAATTCACCCCTCCACTTT. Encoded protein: CSALDREYPMTYNSPLHF.

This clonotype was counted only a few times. CDR3 sequence: CASSLDRWDTEAFF. CDR3 in DNA: TGTGCCAGCAGCCTGGACAGGTGGGACACTGAAGCTTTCTTT. The V gene is TRBV5-5, the J gene TRBJ1-1; 7 bases agree with TRBD1. The germline gives CDR1 SGHKS, CDR2 YYEKEE (reference sequence). V gave up 4 bases and J gave up 3 bases; unmatched junction bases: 6. This CDR3 region has 14 residues. Using reference TRBV5-5 and TRBJ1-1 for the parts outside the CDR3, the full variable domain is DAGVTQSPTHLIKTRGQQVTLRCSPISGHKSVSWYQQVLGQGPQFIFQYYEKEERGRGNFPDRFSARQFPNYSSELNVNALLLGDSALYLCASSLDRWDTEAFFGQGTRLTVV.

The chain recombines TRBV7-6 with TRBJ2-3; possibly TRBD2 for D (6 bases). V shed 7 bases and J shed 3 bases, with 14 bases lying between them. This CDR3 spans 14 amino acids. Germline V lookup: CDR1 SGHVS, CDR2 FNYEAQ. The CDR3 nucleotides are TGTGCCAGCACCGACGGGGGAGATACAGATACGCAGTATTTT. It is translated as CASTDGGDTDTQYF.

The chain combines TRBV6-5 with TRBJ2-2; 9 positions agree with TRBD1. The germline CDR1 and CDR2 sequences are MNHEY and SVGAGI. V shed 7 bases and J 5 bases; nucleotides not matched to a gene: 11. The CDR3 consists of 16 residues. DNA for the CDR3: TGTGCCAGCACCGACGACAGGGGGGGAGGAACCGGGGAGCTGTTTTTT. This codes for CASTDDRGGGTGELFF.

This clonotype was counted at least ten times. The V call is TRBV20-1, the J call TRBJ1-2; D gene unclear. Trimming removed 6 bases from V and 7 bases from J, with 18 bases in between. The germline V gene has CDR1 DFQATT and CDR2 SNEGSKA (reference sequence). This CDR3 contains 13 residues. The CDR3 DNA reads TGCAGTGCCGATCGACAAGGCGGGCGTGGCTACACCTTC. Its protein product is CSADRQGGRGYTF.